This T cell receptor beta chain was identified in a study of CD8 T cells in Susac syndrome. This CDR3 spans 16 amino acids. Germline-derived CDR1 and CDR2 are SGHVS and FQNEAQ. Random hexamers primed reverse transcription of about 0.45 to 1 ug RNA. Multiplex PCR with immunoSEQ amplified the TCR beta CDR3 across 54 Vbeta and 13 Jbeta. TCRdb processed the immunoSEQ multiplex PCR reads anew with MiXCR; each CDR3 protein has one entry. This sample has around 270,000 distinct CDR3 sequences, with around nine tenths found just once. A note on this clonotype: At one boundary the junction diverges from the germline segment, which might be a read error.

TEMRA cells were FACS-enriched, with CD8+ and CD4+ T cells isolated negatively. The genes are TRBV7-8 and TRBJ2-7; 10 bases fit TRBD2. This TCR came from a human donor with multiple sclerosis. Sequenced input: CD8+ T cells from PBMCs. In DNA, the CDR3 is TGTGCCAGCGGCTTAGCTCTAGCGGGGGACCACTACGAGCAGTACTTC. Translated, it gives CASGLALAGDHYEQYF.